The 21 T cell receptor beta chains below were found in one sample sequenced in a study of breast tumors, draining lymph nodes, adjacent tissues. Samples came from axillary lymph nodes draining the breast cancer. TCRdb called the multiplex PCR reads again in MiXCR, with one record for every CDR3 protein. The sample has about 200,000 distinct CDR3 sequences, approximately 33% seen once. Sequencing was performed on axillary lymph node tissue. The receptors shown here come from a female donor with breast cancer. Some clones in this sample may be carry-over from other donors' samples.

This clonotype appeared many times. The rearrangement joins TRBV4-1 to TRBJ2-3; no firm D call. Trimming removed 4 bases from V and 3 bases from J, with 11 bases in between. Germline V CDR1 and CDR2: MGHRA, YSYEKL. This CDR3 contains 14 residues. The CDR3 region is CASSPTLRTDTQYF. The CDR3 DNA reads as TGCGCCAGCAGCCCTACGCTACGAACAGATACGCAGTATTTT.

The gene calls are TRBV6-6 and TRBJ2-3; 9 nucleotides match TRBD2. Germline CDR1 reads MNHNY; CDR2 reads SVGAGI (reference sequence). The CDR3 has 15 residues. The V segment lost 8 bases and the J segment 2 bases; nucleotides outside the gene matches: 8. The CDR3 loop reads CASGQAGGNTDTQYF. The DNA of the CDR3 is TGTGCCAGCGGGCAGGCGGGGGGGAACACAGATACGCAGTATTTT.

The chain joins TRBV9 to TRBJ1-5; D not certain. V shed 0 bases and J shed 6 bases, with 13 bases lying between them. The CDR3 length is 15 residues. CDR1 is SGDLS, CDR2 YYNGEE, per germline. The CDR3 loop reads CASSVARVGIQPQHF. For the CDR3, the DNA is TGTGCCAGCAGCGTAGCAAGGGTGGGAATTCAGCCCCAGCATTTT. Complete variable domain (other parts from reference TRBV9 and TRBJ1-5): DSGVTQTPKHLITATGQRVTLRCSPRSGDLSVYWYQQSLDQGLQFLIQYYNGEERAKGNILERFSAQQFPDLHSELNLSSLELGDSALYFCASSVARVGIQPQHFGDGTRLSIL.

This clonotype has a count of ten or more. A read error may account for a junction end that differs from germline. The J gene is TRBJ2-7, the V gene TRBV2; 7 bases match TRBD1. The CDR3 consists of 17 residues. The germline V gene has CDR1 SNHLY and CDR2 FYNNEI. CDR3: CASRRPRDSLSDIGDIF. The DNA for the CDR3 is TGTGCCAGCAGACGACCACGGGACAGCTTATCGGATATCGGGGATATCTTC.

This clonotype was seen ten or more times. The chain recombines TRBV20-1 with TRBJ2-7, with D tentatively TRBD1 (6 bases). The CDR3 has 14 amino acids. Per the germline V gene, CDR1 is DFQATT and CDR2 is SNEGSKA (reference sequence). Between the trimmed V and J ends, which lost 3 bases and 7 bases, there was a span of 19 bases. The CDR3 here is CSASIQGLAWEQYF. The CDR3 nucleotides read TGCAGTGCTAGCATACAGGGCTTGGCTTGGGAGCAGTACTTC.

This clonotype was found many times. This rearrangement joins TRBV7-8 to TRBJ2-7; TRBD1 agrees at 7 bases. With 0 bases clipped from V and 2 bases from J, the junction kept 4 bases outside the gene matches. The CDR3 extends over 15 amino acids. Germline V gene data show CDR1 as SGHVS and CDR2 as FQNEAQ. The CDR3 here is CASSLAGQAAYEQYF. The CDR3 DNA follows: TGTGCCAGCAGCTTAGCAGGACAGGCCGCCTACGAGCAGTACTTC. Variable domain in full (rest from reference TRBV7-8 and TRBJ2-7): GAGVSQSPRYKVAKRGQDVALRCDPISGHVSLFWYQQALGQGPEFLTYFQNEAQLDKSGLPSDRFFAERPEGSVSTLKIQRTQQEDSAVYLCASSLAGQAAYEQYFGPGTRLTVT.

On this clonotype itself: An end of the junction differs from the germline gene, which may be a read error. The CDR3 DNA is TGCGCCAGCAGCTTTGGGGGGGGAGAGGCCCAGTACTTC. Residues: CASSFGGGEAQYF. V gene TRBV5-1 combines with J gene TRBJ2-5; 7 nucleotides align to TRBD2. Germline loops: CDR1 SGHRS, CDR2 YFSETQ. The CDR3 is 13 amino acids.

There are many counts of this clonotype. V and J are TRBV6-5 and TRBJ1-3; no firm D call. The CDR3 has 14 residues. Trimming left V 5 bases short and J 7 bases short, with 15 bases between. Per the germline V gene, CDR1 is MNHEY and CDR2 is SVGAGI. This chain's CDR3 is CASSPPRAENTIYF. CDR3 coding DNA: TGTGCCAGCAGTCCCCCCCGAGCAGAGAACACCATATATTTT.

The chain links TRBV7-9 to TRBJ2-3; 7 bases align to TRBD1. V was clipped by 5 bases and J by 4 bases; unmatched bases: 3. The germline CDR1 and CDR2 sequences are SEHNR and FQNEAQ (reference sequence). The CDR3 contains 13 residues. CDR3 coding DNA: TGTGCCAGCAGCCCAGGGGGTGCAGATACGCAGTATTTT. Translated: CASSPGGADTQYF.

This clonotype was found many times. The rearrangement uses TRBV19 and TRBJ2-2, with 8 bases aligning to TRBD1. Trimming took 7 bases from V and 0 from J; bases not matched to a gene: 4. The CDR3 sequence is 15 residues long. The germline V gene encodes CDR1 LNHDA and CDR2 SQIVND (reference sequence). DNA of the CDR3: TGTGCCAGTACTCGGACAGGGCCGAACACCGGGGAGCTGTTTTTT. Its translation: CASTRTGPNTGELFF.

This clonotype came up many times. The rearrangement links TRBV19 to TRBJ2-2; 8 bases are shared with TRBD1. V was pared by 2 bases and J by 4 bases, with 3 bases of the junction left unmatched. CDR3 length equals 15 residues. CDR1 and CDR2 (germline): LNHDA, SQIVND (reference sequence). The CDR3 reads CASSIQGAPTGELFF. The CDR3 nucleotides are TGTGCCAGTAGTATACAGGGGGCACCCACCGGGGAGCTGTTTTTT.

The chain has TRBV19 and TRBJ2-3; D is possibly TRBD2 (6 bases). The CDR3 contains 15 residues. V dropped 8 bases and J dropped 0 bases, with 15 bases sitting between them. Germline V gene data show CDR1 as LNHDA and CDR2 as SQIVND (reference sequence). CDR3 amino acids: CASGRRGWSTDTQYF. DNA of the CDR3: TGTGCCAGTGGACGGAGGGGTTGGAGCACAGATACGCAGTATTTT.

This clonotype was seen repeatedly, ten times or more. The chain has TRBV5-4 and TRBJ1-3; D gene unclear. CDR1 is SGHNT, CDR2 YYREEE, per germline (reference sequence). The V and J ends lost 3 bases and 0 bases respectively, with 13 bases between them. The CDR3 has 16 residues. CDR3 sequence reads: CASSSPSDISGNTIYF. The CDR3 DNA reads as TGTGCCAGCAGCTCCCCGTCCGATATCTCTGGAAACACCATATATTTT.

V gene TRBV29-1 combines with J gene TRBJ1-2; TRBD1 might be the D (6 bases). The CDR3 is 14 residues long. Trimming removed 4 bases at V and 2 bases at J, with 14 bases between. CDR1 SQVTM and CDR2 ANQGSEA come from the germline V gene. CDR3 bases: TGCAGCGTTGTTCCGACAGGCGGAAACTATGGCTACACCTTC. It yields the protein CSVVPTGGNYGYTF.

Concerning this clonotype itself: At one end, the junction sequence differs from germline, possibly due to a read error. For the CDR3, the DNA is TGTGCCAGCAGTGACTCCGGACAGGGGAAGGGTTCACCCCTCCACTTC. Amino acids: CASSDSGQGKGSPLHF. This rearrangement joins TRBV2 to TRBJ1-6, with 9 bases that match TRBD1. Germline values: CDR1 SNHLY, CDR2 FYNNEI. The CDR3 sequence is 16 residues long.

The V gene is TRBV28, the J gene TRBJ2-5; TRBD1 matches 7 bases. Losses at the gene ends were 6 bases for V and 1 base for J; bases not matched to a gene: 14. This CDR3 is built from 17 residues. Germline CDR1 and CDR2: MDHEN and SYDVKM. This CDR3 reads CASRPPLTGSLQETQYF. Here the CDR3 DNA reads TGTGCCAGCAGGCCCCCCTTGACAGGGTCCCTCCAAGAGACCCAGTACTTC.

This clonotype was seen more than once but under ten times. A much larger clonotype is one base distant, so this may be a read error. This sequence joins TRBV20-1 and TRBJ2-7; 7 bases fit TRBD1. CDR1 DFQATT and CDR2 SNEGSKA come from the germline V gene (reference sequence). The CDR3 has 13 residues. The CDR3 loop is CSATWDSTYAQYF. CDR3 DNA sequence: TGCAGTGCTACTTGGGACAGCACCTACGCGCAGTACTTC.

This clonotype has a count of ten or more. This chain connects TRBV10-3 to TRBJ2-5; 10 nucleotides line up with TRBD2. This CDR3 spans 15 amino acids. The V gene's germline CDR1 is ENHRY and CDR2 SYGVKD. The V gene end was trimmed by 3 bases and the J gene end by 1 base; junction bases not matched to a gene: 2. The CDR3 spells CAISDTSGAQETQYF. In DNA form, the CDR3 reads TGTGCCATCAGTGATACTAGCGGGGCCCAAGAGACCCAGTACTTC.

This clonotype was counted many times. The chain links TRBV28 to TRBJ1-2; weak D call: TRBD1 (6 bases). Germline CDR1 MDHEN, CDR2 SYDVKM. CDR3 size: 15 residues. Trimming took 5 bases from V and 7 from J, leaving 20 bases between them. CDR3 in amino acids: CASSQQQGSLGGYTF. CDR3 in DNA: TGTGCCAGCAGTCAGCAACAGGGATCTCTAGGTGGCTACACCTTC.

This clonotype was seen a single time. One end of the junction is discordant with germline, which a read error may explain. The chain employs TRBV9 and TRBJ2-1; D gene unclear. The CDR3 is made up of 15 amino acids. In germline, CDR1 is SGDLS, CDR2 YYNGEE. The CDR3 reads CASSHTLSSYNEPFF. In nucleotides, the CDR3 is TGCGCCAGCAGCCACACACTTAGCTCCTACAATGAGCCGTTCTTC.

This clonotype was counted ten times or more. V usage is TRBV12-5 and J usage is TRBJ1-2, with D unresolved. The V and J ends lost 7 bases and 6 bases respectively, with 12 bases between them. Looked up from germline, CDR1 is LGHNT and CDR2 is FRNRAP. CDR3 size: 12 residues. This CDR3 is CASADGRDGYTF. Written as DNA, the CDR3 is TGTGCTAGTGCTGACGGCCGGGATGGCTACACCTTC.